What follows are 12 T cell receptor beta chains derived from one specimen sequenced in a study of a mutant IDH1 vaccine in newly diagnosed glioma. No cognate antigen is known for these TCRs. Time point: week 11, during vaccination. Vaccination comprised doses that each held 300 ug of mutant IDH1 20-mer peptide, plus topical imiquimod. Measured with immunoSEQ multiplex PCR; TCRdb has only the in-frame clones, and not every one. The table lists 40,000 or so clones, around 84% of them singletons. The sample consisted of PBMCs, taken from a glioma patient whose treatment included an IDH1 peptide vaccine. Receptors were obtained from a man aged 40-49 years with glioma.

This clone was counted once. The chain links TRBV28 to TRBJ2-1; 7 nucleotides align to TRBD1. Per the germline V gene, CDR1 is MDHEN and CDR2 is SYDVKM. CDR3 size: 14 residues. The V and J ends lost 6 bases and 9 bases, in that order; junction bases with no gene match: 11. This CDR3 reads CASRTDRIRGEQFF. In DNA form, the CDR3 reads TGTGCCAGCAGAACGGACAGGATCAGGGGTGAGCAGTTCTTC.

The chain joins TRBV6-5 to TRBJ2-3, with TRBD2 as a possible D gene (7 bases). V was shortened by 6 bases and J by 6 bases, with 13 bases between the two germline ends. The CDR3 has 13 residues. CDR1 and CDR2 (germline): MNHEY, SVGAGI. This chain's CDR3 is CASRDRGGDTQYF. DNA of the CDR3: TGTGCCAGCAGGGATAGGGGGGGGGATACGCAGTATTTT.

This chain uses TRBV2 with TRBJ2-1; D gene ambiguous. CDR3 length equals 11 residues. Trimming left V 7 bases short and J 8 bases short, with 9 bases between. Germline V gene lookup returns CDR1 SNHLY and CDR2 FYNNEI. CDR3 protein: CASTPGYEQFF. DNA of the CDR3: TGTGCCAGCACCCCGGGTTATGAGCAGTTCTTC.

The chain is built from TRBV4-2 and TRBJ1-2; 10 nucleotides line up with TRBD1. In germline, CDR1 is LGHNA, CDR2 YNFKEQ. The CDR3 spans 15 residues. V gave up 2 bases and J gave up 3 bases; unmatched junction bases: 3. CDR3 loop: CASSQPGQGYYGYTF. The CDR3 bases are TGTGCCAGCAGCCAACCGGGACAGGGGTACTATGGCTACACCTTC.

The rearrangement uses TRBV18 and TRBJ1-1, with D tentatively TRBD1 (5 bases). The V gene's germline CDR1 is KGHSH and CDR2 LQKENI. V lost 2 bases to trimming and J lost 6 bases, with 16 bases between them. This CDR3 is 15 amino acids long. DNA of the CDR3: TGTGCCAGCTCACCAAACCAGGGCCTTGGGGCTGAAGCTTTCTTT. Its translation: CASSPNQGLGAEAFF. The whole variable domain, filled in from reference TRBV18 and TRBJ1-1, reads NAGVMQNPRHLVRRRGQEARLRCSPMKGHSHVYWYRQLPEEGLKFMVYLQKENIIDESGMPKERFSAEFPKEGPSILRIQQVVRGDSAAYFCASSPNQGLGAEAFFGQGTRLTVV.

This clone was seen a few times. Here the CDR3 reads CASSLWDYPTGELFF. Written as DNA, the CDR3 is TGTGCCAGCAGCTTATGGGACTACCCAACCGGGGAGCTGTTTTTT. The V gene is TRBV7-9, the J gene TRBJ2-2; 7 bases map to TRBD2. The CDR3 has 15 residues. J lost 5 bases, V lost 2 bases, and 5 bases had no gene match. Looked up from germline, CDR1 is SEHNR and CDR2 is FQNEAQ (reference sequence).

The V call is TRBV5-4, the J call TRBJ2-7; D unclear. The CDR3 runs to 13 residues. V was clipped by 0 bases and J by 5 bases, with 9 bases between them. In germline, CDR1 is SGHNT, CDR2 YYREEE (reference sequence). The CDR3 region is CASSLASVDEQYF. CDR3 nucleotide sequence: TGTGCCAGCAGCTTGGCGTCTGTTGACGAGCAGTACTTC. Full variable domain (remainder filled in from reference TRBV5-4 and TRBJ2-7): ETGVTQSPTHLIKTRGQQVTLRCSSQSGHNTVSWYQQALGQGPQFIFQYYREEENGRGNFPPRFSGLQFPNYSSELNVNALELDDSALYLCASSLASVDEQYFGPGTRLTVT.

The gene calls are TRBV7-8 and TRBJ2-3; D possibly corresponds to TRBD1 (6 bases). The V and J ends lost 5 bases and 5 bases respectively, with 17 bases between them. CDR3 size: 15 residues. Looked up from germline, CDR1 is SGHVS and CDR2 is FQNEAQ. CDR3: CASSPSPLGGDTQYF. The CDR3 coding sequence is TGTGCCAGCAGCCCCTCACCCCTAGGGGGAGATACGCAGTATTTT.

V and J are TRBV7-2 and TRBJ2-5, with TRBD1 matching 7 bases. Germline V gene lookup returns CDR1 SGHTA and CDR2 FQGNSA. The trim removed 3 bases at V and 5 bases at J, leaving 3 bases unmatched. This CDR3 region has 13 residues. The CDR3 reads CASSFDRAETQYF. The CDR3 DNA reads TGTGCCAGCAGCTTTGACAGGGCCGAGACCCAGTACTTC.

The chain uses TRBV2 and TRBJ2-5; D unclear. Germline V gives CDR1 SNHLY, CDR2 FYNNEI. CDR3 size: 15 residues. The V and J ends lost 4 bases and 1 base respectively, with 13 bases between them. CDR3 nucleotide sequence: TGTGCCAGCAGTGTCTTCAGGAAGGGCCAAGAGACCCAGTACTTC. Residues: CASSVFRKGQETQYF.

This chain links TRBV28 with TRBJ1-5; no firm D call. Looked up from germline, CDR1 is MDHEN and CDR2 is SYDVKM. The V end lost 2 bases, the J end lost 1 base, and 9 bases lay between the germline ends. The length of the CDR3 is 15 residues. This CDR3 reads CASSLPRDSNQPQHF. The CDR3 nucleotides read TGTGCCAGCAGTTTACCTCGCGACAGCAATCAGCCCCAGCATTTT. The full variable domain, its missing parts supplied by reference TRBV28 and TRBJ1-5, is DVKVTQSSRYLVKRTGEKVFLECVQDMDHENMFWYRQDPGLGLRLIYFSYDVKMKEKGDIPEGYSVSREKKERFSLILESASTNQTSMYLCASSLPRDSNQPQHFGDGTRLSIL.

The V gene is TRBV6-1, the J gene TRBJ2-1, with 10 nucleotides matching TRBD1. CDR1 and CDR2 from the germline V gene are MNHNS and SASEGT. The V gene end was trimmed by 5 bases and the J gene end by 2 bases; junction bases not matched to a gene: 3. The CDR3 runs 15 residues. The CDR3 region is CASSWDRGTYNEQFF. The CDR3 DNA is TGTGCCAGCAGTTGGGACAGGGGCACCTACAATGAGCAGTTCTTC.